This T cell receptor beta chain comes out of a study of blood T cell repertoires in COVID-19. Study as a whole: Acute and convalescent COVID-19 samples came from the United States, Italy and Spain. In each case, the material was cDNA or gDNA derived from T cells, B-cell-depleted T cells, or PBMCs.

In the authors' workflow: The assay estimated nucleated cells by amplifying reference gene primers. Clones were read by immunoSEQ multiplex PCR, and TCRdb kept only the in-frame ones, dropping some. For V, J and clone size, that table is used; D and trimming come from the DNA. Of some 250,000 clones listed, 75% to 90% were seen once; the top ten hold around 2%. Sample: peripheral blood. This TCR was sampled from a man aged 30 to 39 who had recovered from COVID-19.

CDR3 nucleotide sequence: TGTGCCAGCGACTTCGGCCCCGGGGAGCTGTTTTTT. Protein product: CASDFGPGELFF. This chain joins TRBV7-9 and TRBJ2-2; D unresolved. Germline V lookup: CDR1 SEHNR, CDR2 FQNEAQ (reference sequence). The V gene lost 8 bases and the J gene lost 6 bases, with 10 bases spanning the gap. This CDR3 is built from 12 residues.